The entry that follows covers one T cell receptor (beta chain) sequence. Sequencing used immunoSEQ multiplex PCR; TCRdb keeps in-frame clones, though not all of them. The sample lists 95,000 to 110,000 clones; more than 80% were seen once. This entry comes from a study of blood T cell repertoires in COVID-19. J gave up 3 bases and V 6 bases, and 9 bases lay outside the gene matches. The CDR3 covers 15 residues. In germline, CDR1 is LNHDA, CDR2 SQIVND (reference sequence). The chain links TRBV19 to TRBJ1-1, with 8 bases fitting TRBD1. The source is a man aged 40-49 years with active or convalescent COVID-19. Material for sequencing was peripheral blood. The CDR3 region has the DNA TGTGCCAGTAGGGACTTAGGACAGGGAGACACTGAAGCTTTCTTT. It specifies CASRDLGQGDTEAFF.